This TCR beta chain was obtained from a study of PD-1 blockade in classical Hodgkin lymphoma. The V gene's germline CDR1 is SGHVS and CDR2 FNYEAQ. This CDR3 contains 15 residues. With 5 bases clipped from V and 7 bases from J, the junction kept 8 bases outside the gene matches. Turning to this clone: The antigen remains undetermined.

Documented time point: newly diagnosed, previously untreated cHL patient sample. Magnetic negative selection was used to purify CD4+ T cells from PBMCs that had been thawed. Clones were read by immunoSEQ multiplex PCR, and TCRdb kept only the in-frame ones, dropping some. The sample consists of 15,000 to 25,000 clones, about four fifths of them appearing once. Study results and limitations: According to reports, newly diagnosed patients had lower baseline TCR diversity than healthy donors, and relapsed/refractory patients had lower baseline TCR diversity still.

J is TRBJ2-2 and V is TRBV7-6, with 9 bases identical to TRBD1. The sequenced sample consisted of CD4+ T cells from blood. The source is a human donor with classical Hodgkin lymphoma. CDR3 sequence (DNA): TGTGCCAGCAGCCCTCGGACAGGGGACGGCGGGGAGCTGTTTTTT. Its protein product is CASSPRTGDGGELFF.